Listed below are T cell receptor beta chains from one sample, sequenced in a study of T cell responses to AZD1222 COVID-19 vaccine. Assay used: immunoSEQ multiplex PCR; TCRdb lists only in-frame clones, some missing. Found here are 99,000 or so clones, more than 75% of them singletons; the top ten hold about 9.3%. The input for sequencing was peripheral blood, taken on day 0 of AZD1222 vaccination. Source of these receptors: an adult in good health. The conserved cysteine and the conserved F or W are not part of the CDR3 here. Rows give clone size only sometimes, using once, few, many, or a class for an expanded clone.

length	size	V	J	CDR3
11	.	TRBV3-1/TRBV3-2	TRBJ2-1	ASSLREFNEQF
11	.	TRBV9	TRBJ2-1	ASSGSRGNEQF
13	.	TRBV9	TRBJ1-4	ASSAGGTTNEKLF
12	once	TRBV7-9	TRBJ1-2	ASSPAGGNYGYT
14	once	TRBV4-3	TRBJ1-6	ASSLTPGAENSPLH
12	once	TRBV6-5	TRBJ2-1	ASNPLLAGNEQF
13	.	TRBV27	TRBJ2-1	ASSLLAGSSSEQF
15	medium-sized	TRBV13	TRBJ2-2	ASSQTKQDKDTGELF
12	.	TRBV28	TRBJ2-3	ASSLRGGGDTQY
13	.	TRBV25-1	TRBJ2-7	ASREGTPMDHEQY
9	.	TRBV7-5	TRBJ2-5	VRSLGETQY
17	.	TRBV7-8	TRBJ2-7	ASSPDRPITSGSSYEQY
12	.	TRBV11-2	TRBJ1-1	ASSQSGGRTEAF
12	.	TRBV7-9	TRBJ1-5	ASSSGTGVQPQH
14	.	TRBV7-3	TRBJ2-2	ASSLGGAPNTGELF
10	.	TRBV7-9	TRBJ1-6	ASSLDNSPLH
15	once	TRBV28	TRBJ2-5	ASSLGRGGRGQETQY
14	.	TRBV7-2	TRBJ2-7	ASSLGPGSGNREQY
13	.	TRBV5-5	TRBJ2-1	ASSLAGDVRNEQF
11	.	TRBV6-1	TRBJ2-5	ASSEVWGETQY
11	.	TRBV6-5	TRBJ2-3	ASPGGPGDTQY
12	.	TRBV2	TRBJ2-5	ASSASGRGETQY
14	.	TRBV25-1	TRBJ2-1	ASSDPSGRPSNEQF
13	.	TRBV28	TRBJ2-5	ASSVTRVGAETQY
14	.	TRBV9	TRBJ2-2	ASSAPGTSTPGELF
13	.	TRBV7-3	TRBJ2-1	ASSLSISSYNEQF
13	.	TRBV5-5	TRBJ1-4	ASSGTVATNEKLF
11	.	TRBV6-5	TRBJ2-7	ASNSGQSYEQY
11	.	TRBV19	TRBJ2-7	ASSSGVGYEQY
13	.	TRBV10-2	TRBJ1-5	ASSESSVSNQPQH
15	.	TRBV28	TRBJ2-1	ASTHHRGQPIHNEQF
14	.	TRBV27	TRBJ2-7	ASSFIHYGRPYEQY
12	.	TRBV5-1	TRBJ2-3	ASLGGTSTDTQY
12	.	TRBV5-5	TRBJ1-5	ASSETGFNQPQH